Listed below are T cell receptor beta chains from one sample, sequenced in a study of CD8+ T cells in alopecia areata. Data came from immunoSEQ multiplex PCR; TCRdb stores just in-frame clones and leaves some out. The profile shows 120,000 or so clones, roughly 50% of them singletons. The specimen sequenced was NKG2D-low CD8+ T cells sorted from blood. These receptors all stem from a human donor with alopecia areata. CDR3s include the opening cysteine and the closing phenylalanine or tryptophan. The order of the fields is J gene, clone size, D gene, V gene, CDR3 protein, CDR3 DNA. The D gene is left open where the match is weak. Size is stated for part of the rows, as once, few or many counts, or as a class when the clone is expanded.

j_call: TRBJ2-3; clone_size: few; d_call: .; v_call: TRBV29-1; cdr3_aa: CSVPSGGRADTQYF; cdr3_nt: TGCAGCGTCCCGAGTGGGGGGCGGGCAGATACGCAGTATTTT
j_call: TRBJ2-4; clone_size: once; d_call: .; v_call: TRBV7-3; cdr3_aa: CASSLSGGTPPNIQYF; cdr3_nt: TGTGCCAGCAGCTTATCCGGCGGGACTCCTCCAAACATTCAGTACTTC
j_call: TRBJ2-2; clone_size: .; d_call: .; v_call: TRBV7-9; cdr3_aa: CASSLAAGELFF; cdr3_nt: TGTGCCAGCAGCTTAGCCGCCGGGGAGCTGTTTTTT
j_call: TRBJ1-5; clone_size: .; d_call: .; v_call: TRBV4-1; cdr3_aa: CASSRTDSNQPQHF; cdr3_nt: TGCGCCAGCAGCCGGACGGATAGCAATCAGCCCCAGCATTTT
j_call: TRBJ1-2; clone_size: few; d_call: TRBD1; v_call: TRBV29-1; cdr3_aa: CSVRGQAYGYTF; cdr3_nt: TGCAGCGTTCGAGGACAGGCCTATGGCTACACCTTC
j_call: TRBJ2-2; clone_size: few; d_call: .; v_call: TRBV27; cdr3_aa: CASSFRGPADTGELFF; cdr3_nt: TGTGCCAGCAGTTTTCGAGGCCCAGCGGACACCGGGGAGCTGTTTTTT
j_call: TRBJ2-1; clone_size: .; d_call: .; v_call: TRBV7-9; cdr3_aa: CAGERVPYNEQFF; cdr3_nt: TGTGCCGGGGAAAGGGTCCCCTACAATGAGCAGTTCTTC
j_call: TRBJ2-7; clone_size: .; d_call: .; v_call: TRBV4-1; cdr3_aa: CASSLDTDLTYEQYF; cdr3_nt: TGCGCCAGCAGCCTAGACACTGACCTAACCTACGAGCAGTACTTC
j_call: TRBJ2-5; clone_size: .; d_call: .; v_call: TRBV9; cdr3_aa: CASSVARGKHQETQYF; cdr3_nt: TGTGCCAGCAGCGTAGCGAGAGGGAAACACCAAGAGACCCAGTACTTC
j_call: TRBJ2-7; clone_size: .; d_call: .; v_call: TRBV2; cdr3_aa: CASSELGFSEQYF; cdr3_nt: TGTGCCAGCAGTGAATTGGGGTTTTCGGAGCAGTACTTC
j_call: TRBJ1-6; clone_size: few; d_call: TRBD1; v_call: TRBV28; cdr3_aa: CASRPGQGNSPLHF; cdr3_nt: TGTGCCAGCAGGCCGGGACAGGGGAATTCACCCCTCCACTTT
j_call: TRBJ2-7; clone_size: few; d_call: .; v_call: TRBV6-5; cdr3_aa: CASSYTGDSSYEQYF; cdr3_nt: TGTGCCAGCAGTTATACGGGGGACAGCTCCTACGAGCAGTACTTC
j_call: TRBJ2-7; clone_size: .; d_call: .; v_call: TRBV29-1; cdr3_aa: CSVEDGYSYEQYF; cdr3_nt: TGCAGCGTTGAAGATGGGTACTCCTACGAGCAGTACTTC
j_call: TRBJ2-2; clone_size: once; d_call: TRBD2; v_call: TRBV27; cdr3_aa: CASSGGLAGKTGELFF; cdr3_nt: TGTGCCAGCAGTGGCGGACTAGCGGGAAAAACCGGGGAGCTGTTTTTT
j_call: TRBJ1-1; clone_size: .; d_call: .; v_call: TRBV9; cdr3_aa: CASSGGEAFF; cdr3_nt: TGTGCCAGCAGCGGGGGTGAAGCTTTCTTT
j_call: TRBJ2-3; clone_size: .; d_call: .; v_call: TRBV5-1; cdr3_aa: CASKSGQSSTDTQYF; cdr3_nt: TGCGCCAGCAAATCCGGGCAGTCTAGCACAGATACGCAGTATTTT
j_call: TRBJ2-3; clone_size: .; d_call: TRBD2; v_call: TRBV29-1; cdr3_aa: CSVEGFTLAGVGTDTQYF; cdr3_nt: TGCAGCGTTGAAGGTTTTACATTGGCGGGAGTGGGGACAGATACGCAGTATTTT
j_call: TRBJ2-3; clone_size: few; d_call: .; v_call: TRBV9; cdr3_aa: CASSLGAGPDTQYF; cdr3_nt: TGTGCCAGCAGCCTAGGGGCGGGGCCAGATACGCAGTATTTT
j_call: TRBJ1-1; clone_size: few; d_call: .; v_call: TRBV4-1; cdr3_aa: CASSYGHNTEAFF; cdr3_nt: TGCGCCAGCAGCTACGGCCATAACACTGAAGCTTTCTTT
j_call: TRBJ2-2; clone_size: .; d_call: TRBD1; v_call: TRBV29-1; cdr3_aa: CSVDQGAGTGELFF; cdr3_nt: TGCAGCGTTGACCAGGGGGCGGGCACCGGGGAGCTGTTTTTT
j_call: TRBJ2-1; clone_size: .; d_call: TRBD2; v_call: TRBV7-8; cdr3_aa: CASSFRTSGTYNEQFF; cdr3_nt: TGTGCCAGCAGCTTTCGGACTAGCGGAACCTACAATGAGCAGTTCTTC
j_call: TRBJ2-5; clone_size: .; d_call: .; v_call: TRBV6-5; cdr3_aa: CASRLAEDRETQYF; cdr3_nt: TGTGCCAGCAGACTAGCGGAGGACAGGGAGACCCAGTACTTC
j_call: TRBJ2-7; clone_size: .; d_call: .; v_call: TRBV30; cdr3_aa: CAWSLQGGGSYEQYF; cdr3_nt: TGTGCCTGGAGTTTACAGGGAGGAGGCTCCTACGAGCAGTACTTC
j_call: TRBJ1-1; clone_size: .; d_call: .; v_call: TRBV29-1; cdr3_aa: CSVEDPGGNTEAFF; cdr3_nt: TGCAGCGTTGAAGATCCCGGAGGGAACACTGAAGCTTTCTTT
j_call: TRBJ2-7; clone_size: .; d_call: TRBD1; v_call: TRBV29-1; cdr3_aa: CSVDADRASEQYF; cdr3_nt: TGCAGCGTTGACGCGGACAGGGCCTCCGAGCAGTACTTC
j_call: TRBJ2-5; clone_size: .; d_call: .; v_call: TRBV30; cdr3_aa: CAWSWQVQETQYF; cdr3_nt: TGTGCCTGGAGTTGGCAGGTCCAAGAGACCCAGTACTTC
j_call: TRBJ1-2; clone_size: few; d_call: .; v_call: TRBV21-1; cdr3_aa: CASSKDGGEAGYTF; cdr3_nt: TGTGCCAGCAGCAAGGATGGAGGGGAGGCTGGCTACACCTTC
j_call: TRBJ2-1; clone_size: .; d_call: TRBD2; v_call: TRBV27; cdr3_aa: CASSTRLAGPYNEQFF; cdr3_nt: TGTGCCAGCAGCACCCGACTAGCGGGGCCCTACAATGAGCAGTTCTTC
j_call: TRBJ2-7; clone_size: .; d_call: .; v_call: TRBV9; cdr3_aa: CASSVGRISYEQYF; cdr3_nt: TGTGCCAGCAGCGTGGGACGTATCTCCTACGAGCAGTACTTC
j_call: TRBJ2-1; clone_size: .; d_call: .; v_call: TRBV30; cdr3_aa: CAWSVGQGSYNEQFF; cdr3_nt: TGTGCCTGGAGTGTGGGGCAGGGCAGCTACAATGAGCAGTTCTTC
j_call: TRBJ1-4; clone_size: .; d_call: TRBD1; v_call: TRBV7-9; cdr3_aa: CASRPDRGEKLFF; cdr3_nt: TGTGCCAGCAGACCCGACAGGGGAGAAAAACTGTTTTTT
j_call: TRBJ2-5; clone_size: .; d_call: TRBD1; v_call: TRBV5-1; cdr3_aa: CASSSQGALETQYF; cdr3_nt: TGCGCCAGCAGCTCACAGGGGGCATTGGAGACCCAGTACTTC
j_call: TRBJ1-1; clone_size: .; d_call: .; v_call: TRBV19; cdr3_aa: CASSITASTEAFF; cdr3_nt: TGTGCCAGTAGTATTACAGCATCTACCGAAGCTTTCTTT
j_call: TRBJ2-7; clone_size: .; d_call: TRBD1; v_call: TRBV11-2; cdr3_aa: CASSSVRQGWREQYF; cdr3_nt: TGTGCCAGCAGCTCAGTGAGACAGGGGTGGCGGGAGCAGTACTTC
j_call: TRBJ2-7; clone_size: few; d_call: .; v_call: TRBV29-1; cdr3_aa: CSVTFGTYEQYF; cdr3_nt: TGCAGCGTTACTTTTGGAACCTACGAGCAGTACTTC
j_call: TRBJ2-3; clone_size: .; d_call: .; v_call: TRBV5-1; cdr3_aa: CASSFEGRTDTQYF; cdr3_nt: TGCGCCAGCAGCTTTGAGGGCCGCACAGATACGCAGTATTTT
j_call: TRBJ2-7; clone_size: few; d_call: .; v_call: TRBV11-2; cdr3_aa: CASSLVSEQYF; cdr3_nt: TGTGCCAGCAGCTTAGTAAGCGAGCAGTACTTC
j_call: TRBJ2-3; clone_size: .; d_call: .; v_call: TRBV4-3; cdr3_aa: CASSQEGGRETDTQYF; cdr3_nt: TGCGCCAGCAGCCAAGAGGGGGGCAGGGAGACAGATACGCAGTATTTT
j_call: TRBJ2-7; clone_size: few; d_call: TRBD1; v_call: TRBV7-9; cdr3_aa: CASSLGQGELYEQYF; cdr3_nt: TGTGCCAGCAGCTTAGGACAGGGGGAGCTTTACGAGCAGTACTTC
j_call: TRBJ2-1; clone_size: .; d_call: TRBD2; v_call: TRBV29-1; cdr3_aa: CSWGGVAPVNEQFF; cdr3_nt: TGCAGCTGGGGGGGTGTCGCTCCAGTAAATGAGCAGTTCTTC
j_call: TRBJ2-1; clone_size: .; d_call: TRBD1; v_call: TRBV6-5; cdr3_aa: CASSLPGTGDNEQFF; cdr3_nt: TGTGCCAGCAGTTTACCCGGGACAGGGGACAATGAGCAGTTCTTC
j_call: TRBJ2-6; clone_size: .; d_call: .; v_call: TRBV28; cdr3_aa: CASSSPTHLSGANVLTF; cdr3_nt: TGTGCCAGCAGTTCTCCCACCCATCTCTCTGGGGCCAACGTCCTGACTTTC
j_call: TRBJ1-2; clone_size: .; d_call: .; v_call: TRBV29-1; cdr3_aa: CSVETKGEEGGYTF; cdr3_nt: TGCAGCGTTGAAACAAAAGGGGAGGAAGGTGGCTACACCTTC
j_call: TRBJ2-5; clone_size: .; d_call: TRBD2; v_call: TRBV7-8; cdr3_aa: CASSSGLALMGGETQYF; cdr3_nt: TGTGCCAGCAGCTCCGGACTAGCGCTAATGGGAGGGGAGACCCAGTACTTC
j_call: TRBJ1-1; clone_size: .; d_call: .; v_call: TRBV30; cdr3_aa: CAWSVDRAFEAFF; cdr3_nt: TGTGCCTGGAGTGTAGATAGGGCGTTTGAAGCTTTCTTT
j_call: TRBJ2-7; clone_size: few; d_call: TRBD2; v_call: TRBV29-1; cdr3_aa: CSVIGLAGVWYEQYF; cdr3_nt: TGCAGCGTTATAGGCCTAGCGGGAGTATGGTACGAGCAGTACTTC
j_call: TRBJ2-1; clone_size: .; d_call: .; v_call: TRBV2; cdr3_aa: CASKAEQFF; cdr3_nt: TGTGCCAGCAAAGCTGAGCAGTTCTTC
j_call: TRBJ2-7; clone_size: .; d_call: TRBD2; v_call: TRBV14; cdr3_aa: CASSQYGLAGTEQYF; cdr3_nt: TGTGCCAGCAGCCAATACGGGCTAGCGGGGACAGAGCAGTACTTC
j_call: TRBJ2-2; clone_size: .; d_call: .; v_call: TRBV23-1; cdr3_aa: CASSHPTGRGTGELFF; cdr3_nt: TGCGCCAGCAGTCACCCGACAGGACGTGGCACCGGGGAGCTGTTTTTT
j_call: TRBJ2-3; clone_size: few; d_call: TRBD2; v_call: TRBV5-6; cdr3_aa: CASSSGIADTQYF; cdr3_nt: TGTGCCAGCTCTAGCGGGATTGCAGATACGCAGTATTTT
j_call: TRBJ2-7; clone_size: few; d_call: .; v_call: TRBV29-1; cdr3_aa: CSVESGTGEQYF; cdr3_nt: TGCAGCGTTGAGTCAGGGACGGGGGAGCAGTACTTC
j_call: TRBJ2-7; clone_size: .; d_call: .; v_call: TRBV15; cdr3_aa: CATTKSGKEQYF; cdr3_nt: TGTGCCACGACAAAATCAGGGAAGGAGCAGTACTTC